What follows are 29 T cell receptor beta chains derived from one specimen sequenced in a study of a mutant IDH1 vaccine in newly diagnosed glioma. These TCRs' antigens remain unknown. Method: immunoSEQ multiplex PCR; TCRdb's copy keeps in-frame clones and lacks some. Seen here are over 25,000 clones, roughly 87% observed once, and the top ten hold about 3.6%. The time point was: week 5, during vaccination. In the vaccine, a single dose held 300 ug of the mutant IDH1 20-mer peptide, along with topical imiquimod. The source was peripheral blood mononuclear cells (PBMCs), collected from a glioma patient whose treatment included an IDH1 peptide vaccine. The receptors here all came from a woman in her 40s with glioma. Some clones in this sample may be carry-over from other donors' samples.

The CDR3 is CSVSRGMGGTEAFF. CDR3 DNA sequence: TGCAGCGTCTCCCGGGGAATGGGCGGCACTGAAGCTTTCTTT. The rearrangement joins TRBV29-1 to TRBJ1-1; D is uncertain. The germline gives CDR1 SQVTM, CDR2 ANQGSEA. The V end lost 6 bases, the J end lost 4 bases, and 18 bases lay between the germline ends. The CDR3 consists of 14 residues.

A few counts support this clone. The V gene is TRBV7-8, the J gene TRBJ2-5; D is unclear. CDR1 and CDR2 from the germline V gene are SGHVS and FQNEAQ. The CDR3 is made up of 14 amino acids. V gave up 10 bases and J gave up 4 bases, with 19 bases separating them. The CDR3 bases are TGTGCCACCCATCGAGGCCGCTCGGCAGAGACCCAGTACTTC. It codes for CATHRGRSAETQYF.

V and J are TRBV5-6 and TRBJ2-5; D not certain. CDR3 length equals 11 residues. Trimming shortened V by 2 bases and J by 5 bases, and 4 bases separated the two germline ends. Germline V lookup: CDR1 SGHDT, CDR2 YYEEEE. The CDR3 DNA sequence: TGTGCCAGCAGCTTTGGCGAGACCCAGTACTTC. It encodes CASSFGETQYF.

CDR3 DNA sequence: TGTGCCAGCAGCCAAATTGGCGCAGGGAACAATCAGCCCCAGCATTTT. As protein: CASSQIGAGNNQPQHF. This chain joins TRBV16 and TRBJ1-5; maybe TRBD1 (5 bases). This CDR3 has 16 amino acids. Germline V gene sequence: CDR1 KGHSY, CDR2 FQNENV. The V end was cut by 2 bases, the J end by 3 bases, with 14 bases between. The entire variable domain, with the rest obtained from reference TRBV16 and TRBJ1-5, is as follows: GEEVAQTPKHLVRGEGQKAKLYCAPIKGHSYVFWYQQVLKNEFKFLISFQNENVFDETGMPKERFSAKCLPNSPCSLEIQATKLEDSAVYFCASSQIGAGNNQPQHFGDGTRLSIL.

The chain is built from TRBV7-9 and TRBJ1-1; D not resolved. The ends were cut back, 8 bases at V and 11 bases at J, with 18 bases in the middle. The germline gives CDR1 SEHNR, CDR2 FQNEAQ (reference sequence). The CDR3 covers 12 residues. Here the CDR3 reads CASSPPGWVAFF. The CDR3 nucleotides are TGTGCCAGCTCCCCTCCCGGGTGGGTGGCTTTCTTT.

The chain employs TRBV5-4 and TRBJ2-2, with D perhaps TRBD2 (5 bases). CDR1 and CDR2 (germline): SGHNT, YYREEE (reference sequence). V was cut by 3 bases and J by 0 bases, with 9 bases left in between. The CDR3 consists of 15 residues. The CDR3, as DNA: TGTGCCAGCAGCTCTAGCAGAACGAACACCGGGGAGCTGTTTTTT. Protein sequence: CASSSSRTNTGELFF.

The genes are TRBV6-6 and TRBJ2-2; the match to TRBD1 covers 7 bases. CDR1 and CDR2 (germline): MNHNY, SVGAGI (reference sequence). This CDR3 is 14 amino acids long. The trim removed 11 bases at V and 4 bases at J, leaving 10 bases unmatched. This CDR3 reads CAVSTGKVTGELFF. DNA of the CDR3: TGTGCCGTATCGACAGGGAAGGTCACCGGGGAGCTGTTTTTT.

The chain carries TRBV27 and TRBJ2-1; D call uncertain. In germline, CDR1 is MNHEY, CDR2 SMNVEV (reference sequence). Trimming stripped 2 bases from V and 7 bases from J, with 6 bases between. This CDR3 region has 12 residues. This CDR3 reads CASSLGRNEQFF. DNA for the CDR3: TGTGCCAGCAGTTTAGGTCGGAATGAGCAGTTCTTC.

As concerns this clone: At one boundary the junction diverges from the germline segment, which might be a read error. CDR3: CASSLAGGQGYF. The CDR3 DNA reads TGTGCCAGCAGCCTAGCTGGGGGACAAGGGTACTTC. The chain combines TRBV7-9 with TRBJ2-7, with D possibly being TRBD1 (6 bases). Germline CDR1 SEHNR, CDR2 FQNEAQ (reference sequence). The CDR3 length is 12 residues.

This clone was observed a few times. The gene calls are TRBV13 and TRBJ2-2; perhaps D is TRBD1 or TRBD2 (6 bases each). V was clipped by 4 bases and J by 7 bases, with 25 bases between them. The V gene's germline CDR1 is PRHDT and CDR2 FYEKMQ (reference sequence). The CDR3 is 18 residues long. CDR3 sequence: CASSSEGGVPRFSGELFF. The CDR3, as DNA: TGTGCCAGCAGCTCAGAGGGGGGAGTACCTAGATTCAGCGGGGAGCTGTTTTTT.

This clone appeared a single time. V and J are TRBV21-1 and TRBJ2-1; the table names TRBD2, a call not compared with the DNA. TRBV21-1 is shown as a pseudogene. The CDR3 extends over 16 amino acids. The CDR3 DNA follows: TGTGCCAGCAGCGGGCTAGCGGTCTCCTCCTACAATGAGCAGTTCTTC. Translated: CASSGLAVSSYNEQFF.

The chain carries TRBV27 and TRBJ2-7; TRBD2 matches 7 bases. Germline V gene lookup returns CDR1 MNHEY and CDR2 SMNVEV (reference sequence). The J segment lost 4 bases and the V segment lost 5 bases, leaving 14 bases of the junction unmatched. The CDR3 length is 16 residues. For the CDR3, the DNA is TGTGCCAGCAGTCGGCTCCGGGCGGGAGTCTGGTACGAGCAGTACTTC. Its protein is CASSRLRAGVWYEQYF.

V usage is TRBV11-3 and J usage is TRBJ2-3; TRBD2 is a possible D gene (6 bases). V was trimmed by 5 bases and J by 5 bases, leaving 11 bases between them. Germline V CDR1 and CDR2: SGHNT, YENEEA. The CDR3 contains 13 residues. This CDR3 reads CASSARRGDTQYF. As DNA, the CDR3 is TGTGCCAGCAGCGCCCGGAGGGGAGATACGCAGTATTTT.

Concerning this clone: Relative to the germline gene, one junction end is altered; a read error may explain this. The chain links TRBV7-2 to TRBJ1-2; TRBD1 matches at 9 bases. CDR1 SGHTA and CDR2 FQGNSA come from the germline V gene. This CDR3 has 13 residues. The CDR3 here is CASSLNRDRVVSF. DNA of the CDR3: TGTGCCAGCAGCCTAAACCGGGACAGGGTGGTCTCCTTC.

The V gene is TRBV6-5, the J gene TRBJ2-3; possibly TRBD2 for D (6 bases). V gave up 6 bases and J gave up 2 bases, with 12 bases separating them. The CDR3 length is 14 residues. Germline CDR1 and CDR2: MNHEY and SVGAGI. The CDR3 sequence: CASSPGLSTDTQYF. CDR3 coding DNA: TGTGCCAGCAGCCCGGGACTTTCCACAGATACGCAGTATTTT.

A single count supports this clone. The chain joins TRBV6-1 to TRBJ2-7; D is ambiguous. The germline V gene has CDR1 MNHNS and CDR2 SASEGT. The V end lost 4 bases, the J end lost 2 bases, and 12 bases lay between the germline ends. This CDR3 has 14 residues. The chain's CDR3 is CASSGRRSAYEQYF. The CDR3 DNA is TGTGCCAGCAGTGGCAGGCGGTCGGCCTACGAGCAGTACTTC.

The chain has TRBV18 and TRBJ2-4; possible D gene TRBD2, 5 bases. The ends were cut back, 3 bases at V and 3 bases at J, with 6 bases in the middle. CDR1 KGHSH and CDR2 LQKENI come from the germline V gene. This CDR3 spans 13 amino acids. CDR3 residues: CASSPGDKNIQYF. In DNA form, the CDR3 reads TGTGCCAGCTCACCCGGGGACAAAAACATTCAGTACTTC.

The chain joins TRBV9 to TRBJ2-4; either TRBD1 or TRBD2 may fit D (5 bases each). The CDR3 spans 15 residues. Germline lookup yields CDR1 SGDLS and CDR2 YYNGEE. The V gene lost 3 bases and the J gene lost 6 bases, with 16 bases spanning the gap. The CDR3 coding sequence is TGTGCCAGCAGCGGGGACCTGGGGCAAGGAAACATTCAGTACTTC. Its protein is CASSGDLGQGNIQYF.

The chain has TRBV5-6 and TRBJ1-5; D uncertain. Trimming took 2 bases from V and 4 from J, leaving 13 bases between them. Germline values: CDR1 SGHDT, CDR2 YYEEEE. This CDR3 is built from 15 residues. This chain's CDR3 is CASSFGVGRNQPQHF. CDR3 in DNA: TGTGCCAGCAGCTTTGGTGTAGGGCGGAATCAGCCCCAGCATTTT.

This chain uses TRBV7-6 with TRBJ2-1; TRBD2 agrees at 8 bases. The length of the CDR3 is 14 residues. Germline V gene sequence: CDR1 SGHVS, CDR2 FNYEAQ. The trim removed 7 bases at V and 3 bases at J, leaving 5 bases unmatched. The chain's CDR3 is CASTGGGLYNEQFF. The CDR3 nucleotides are TGTGCCAGCACCGGGGGGGGCCTCTACAATGAGCAGTTCTTC.

The V call is TRBV7-9, the J call TRBJ1-4; 8 bases are shared with TRBD1. This CDR3 region has 17 residues. Per the germline V gene, CDR1 is SEHNR and CDR2 is FQNEAQ (reference sequence). V gave up 2 bases and J gave up 0 bases; unmatched junction bases: 5. The CDR3: CASSLRGQGPTNEKLFF. CDR3 nucleotide sequence: TGTGCCAGCAGCTTAAGAGGACAGGGTCCAACTAATGAAAAACTGTTTTTT.

This sequence joins TRBV10-3 and TRBJ2-1; D might be TRBD2 (5 bases). The CDR3 runs 13 residues. Germline V gene data show CDR1 as ENHRY and CDR2 as SYGVKD. V lost 2 bases, J lost 6 bases, and 8 bases lay in between. CDR3 in amino acids: CAISEPGLNEQFF. CDR3 bases: TGTGCCATCAGTGAGCCTGGACTCAATGAGCAGTTCTTC.

The chain employs TRBV18 and TRBJ1-4; D is unclear. Per germline, CDR1 KGHSH and CDR2 LQKENI. The ends were cut back, 2 bases at V and 0 bases at J, with 10 bases in the middle. The CDR3 is 16 residues long. The CDR3 sequence: CASSPVKTATNEKLFF. The CDR3 coding sequence is TGTGCCAGCTCACCAGTTAAAACAGCAACTAATGAAAAACTGTTTTTT.

The CDR3 sequence is CASSSTGGPRGIQYF. The CDR3 nucleotides are TGTGCCAGCAGCTCTACAGGGGGGCCGAGGGGCATTCAGTACTTC. The V and J genes are TRBV7-2 and TRBJ2-4; 8 positions agree with TRBD1. V was pared by 4 bases and J by 9 bases, with 11 bases of the junction left unmatched. Per the germline V gene, CDR1 is SGHTA and CDR2 is FQGNSA. The length of the CDR3 is 15 residues. The whole variable domain, filled in from reference TRBV7-2 and TRBJ2-4, reads GAGVSQSPSNKVTEKGKDVELRCDPISGHTALYWYRQSLGQGLEFLIYFQGNSAPDKSGLPSDRFSAERTGGSVSTLTIQRTQQEDSAVYLCASSSTGGPRGIQYFGAGTRLSVL.

This chain joins TRBV5-4 and TRBJ2-1, with 9 bases matching TRBD2. V was pared by 1 base and J by 4 bases, with 3 bases of the junction left unmatched. The CDR3 sequence is 15 residues long. From germline, CDR1 is SGHNT and CDR2 YYREEE (reference sequence). CDR3 in DNA: TGTGCCAGCAGCTTGTCGCTAGCGGGATACAATGAGCAGTTCTTC. It translates to CASSLSLAGYNEQFF.

The rearrangement joins TRBV27 to TRBJ2-3, with 10 bases fitting TRBD2. The CDR3 has 14 amino acids. Germline values: CDR1 MNHEY, CDR2 SMNVEV (reference sequence). The J segment lost 6 bases and the V segment lost 6 bases, leaving 6 bases of the junction unmatched. This CDR3 reads CASRASGSLDTQYF. The CDR3 DNA sequence: TGTGCCAGCAGGGCTAGCGGGAGTCTGGATACGCAGTATTTT.

The rearrangement links TRBV18 to TRBJ2-2; D call uncertain. The V end was cut by 3 bases, the J end by 6 bases, with 11 bases between. Germline V gene data show CDR1 as KGHSH and CDR2 as LQKENI. CDR3 size: 14 residues. CDR3 sequence (DNA): TGTGCCAGCTCACCGATCGACGAAGCCGGGGAGCTGTTTTTT. The encoded protein is CASSPIDEAGELFF. Combining the CDR3 with reference TRBV18 and TRBJ2-2 gives the whole variable domain NAGVMQNPRHLVRRRGQEARLRCSPMKGHSHVYWYRQLPEEGLKFMVYLQKENIIDESGMPKERFSAEFPKEGPSILRIQQVVRGDSAAYFCASSPIDEAGELFFGEGSRLTVL.

The chain joins TRBV7-9 to TRBJ1-2; a possible D gene is TRBD1 (5 bases). Germline assignment: CDR1 SEHNR and CDR2 FQNEAQ (reference sequence). The CDR3 sequence is 14 residues long. Trimming removed 2 bases at V and 7 bases at J, with 14 bases between. CDR3 protein: CASSLMTATLGYTF. CDR3 sequence (DNA): TGTGCCAGCAGCTTAATGACAGCCACCCTTGGCTACACCTTC. Using reference TRBV7-9 and TRBJ1-2 for the parts outside the CDR3, the full variable domain is DTGVSQNPRHKITKRGQNVTFRCDPISEHNRLYWYRQTLGQGPEFLTYFQNEAQLEKSRLLSDRFSAERPKGSFSTLEIQRTEQGDSAMYLCASSLMTATLGYTFGSGTRLTVV.

The chain couples TRBV27 to TRBJ1-2; D remains ambiguous. From germline, CDR1 is MNHEY and CDR2 SMNVEV (reference sequence). The CDR3 runs to 14 residues. Trimming cost V 6 bases and J 6 bases, with 17 bases left between them. CDR3 residues: CASRLKDDRDGYTF. The CDR3 region has the DNA TGTGCCAGCAGGCTTAAGGACGATAGGGATGGCTACACCTTC.